What follows is one T cell receptor (beta chain) and its context. The data were obtained in a study of blood T cell repertoires in COVID-19. Background on the study: Samples came from the United States, Italy and Spain, spanning acute and convalescent COVID-19.

TCRdb's table, derived via immunoSEQ multiplex PCR, lists solely in-frame clones and lacks some. The sample records more than 95,000 clones, more than 75% being singletons. Germline-derived CDR1 and CDR2 are SGHNT and YYREEE (reference sequence). This CDR3 region has 13 residues. Trimming took off 8 bases at V and 4 bases at J, with 15 bases between the two ends. The chain carries TRBV5-4 and TRBJ1-1; D not certain. The sequence derives from a man in his fifties or sixties with acute or convalescent COVID-19. What was sequenced was peripheral blood. The CDR3 nucleotides are TGTGCCAGTTCGAGGGTGGCGGGCACTGAAGCTTTCTTT. Its translation is CASSRVAGTEAFF. The full variable domain, in which reference TRBV5-4 and TRBJ1-1 provide the parts outside the CDR3, is ETGVTQSPTHLIKTRGQQVTLRCSSQSGHNTVSWYQQALGQGPQFIFQYYREEENGRGNFPPRFSGLQFPNYSSELNVNALELDDSALYLCASSRVAGTEAFFGQGTRLTVV.